These 20 T cell receptor beta chains originate from one sample sequenced in a study of T cells in Graves' hyperthyroidism and ophthalmopathy. Authors of the study amplified TCR beta CDR3 regions from RNA transcripts. Primed by the HTBI set, a first-round RT-PCR was run on the TCR CDR3. TCRdb redid the calling of the multiplex PCR reads with MiXCR, one entry per CDR3 protein. The data hold 650,000 to 750,000 distinct CDR3 sequences, with around 15% observed a single time. Sequencing was done on a sample of blood. The receptors originated from a woman aged 18 to 35 with Graves' hyperthyroidism.

The genes are TRBV4-3 and TRBJ2-5, with D perhaps being TRBD1 or TRBD2 (7 bases each). The CDR3 spans 16 residues. Germline values: CDR1 LGHNA, CDR2 YSLEER. V dropped 4 bases and J dropped 5 bases, with 20 bases sitting between them. This CDR3 is CASSPYLARGGETQYF. The CDR3 region has the DNA TGCGCCAGCAGCCCCTACCTTGCCAGGGGGGGTGAGACCCAGTACTTC.

Only a few counts were recorded for this clonotype. V is TRBV29-1 and J is TRBJ2-1; 13 bases match TRBD2. The CDR3 loop spans 17 amino acids. Germline V CDR1 and CDR2: SQVTM, ANQGSEA. J gave up 0 bases and V 8 bases, and 10 bases lay outside the gene matches. The CDR3 loop is CSLAGLAGQSSYNEQFF. The CDR3 bases are TGCAGCCTAGCGGGACTAGCGGGGCAGAGCTCCTACAATGAGCAGTTCTTC.

This clonotype has a handful of counts. The chain carries TRBV6-1 and TRBJ2-7, with TRBD1 matching 7 bases. The CDR3 covers 19 residues. The ends lost 10 bases at V and 3 bases at J; junction bases unmatched: 27. In germline, CDR1 is MNHNS, CDR2 SASEGT. Here the CDR3 DNA reads TGTGCCACCAAATCCGGGACAGCCCTCTACGAGCAGTACCTCTACGAGCAGTACTTC. The encoded protein is CATKSGTALYEQYLYEQYF.

This clonotype was detected many times. The chain employs TRBV30 and TRBJ2-7; D is undetermined. Between the trimmed V and J ends, which lost 6 bases and 7 bases, there was a span of 19 bases. Germline lookup yields CDR1 GTSNPN and CDR2 SVGIG (reference sequence). This CDR3 comprises 13 residues. The CDR3 is CACLTRSRFEQYF. CDR3 nucleotide sequence: TGTGCCTGCTTGACAAGGTCGAGATTTGAGCAGTACTTC.

A few counts support this clonotype. V and J are TRBV14 and TRBJ2-1; TRBD2 matches at 7 bases. CDR1 is SGHDN, CDR2 FVKESK, per germline. V shed 4 bases and J 2 bases; nucleotides not matched to a gene: 14. This CDR3 spans 18 amino acids. As DNA, the CDR3 is TGTGCCAGCAGCCCGCGGGGTGCGGGAGCGATAACCTACAATGAGCAGTTCTTC. It encodes CASSPRGAGAITYNEQFF.

The chain carries TRBV20-1 and TRBJ1-5; a possible D gene is TRBD1 (5 bases). V lost 5 bases, J lost 3 bases, and 11 bases lay in between. The CDR3 runs 13 residues. Germline CDR1 and CDR2: DFQATT and SNEGSKA (reference sequence). The CDR3 protein is CSAGRQYNQPQHF. CDR3 nucleotides: TGCAGTGCTGGTAGACAGTACAATCAGCCCCAGCATTTT.

This clonotype was seen many times. This chain uses TRBV2 with TRBJ1-5; D gene unclear. The germline V gene encodes CDR1 SNHLY and CDR2 FYNNEI. The CDR3 covers 12 residues. Trimming left V 9 bases short and J 0 bases short, with 6 bases between. The DNA for the CDR3 is TGTGCCAGTAGAACTAGCAATCAGCCCCAGCATTTT. The encoded protein is CASRTSNQPQHF.

This clonotype showed up just a few times. The chain is built from TRBV20-1 and TRBJ2-7; 8 bases line up with TRBD1. The germline V gene has CDR1 DFQATT and CDR2 SNEGSKA (reference sequence). V shed 3 bases, J shed 1 base, and the junction held 2 bases outside the gene matches. This CDR3 contains 13 residues. The CDR3 coding sequence is TGCAGTGCTAGCAGGGGGCCATCCTACGAGCAGTACTTC. Amino acids: CSASRGPSYEQYF.

This clonotype was recorded a few times. The CDR3 DNA reads TGTGCCAGTAGTTCCGGGACAGGGGTGGCTGAAGCTTTCTTT. It translates to CASSSGTGVAEAFF. The chain has TRBV19 and TRBJ1-1; 10 bases align to TRBD1. Germline CDR1 reads LNHDA; CDR2 reads SQIVND (reference sequence). Losses at the gene ends were 5 bases for V and 6 bases for J; bases not matched to a gene: 6. CDR3 size: 14 residues.

The sample holds many counts of this clonotype. The rearrangement joins TRBV20-1 to TRBJ2-1; 9 nucleotides match TRBD2. The germline V gene encodes CDR1 DFQATT and CDR2 SNEGSKA (reference sequence). The CDR3 spans 13 residues. The CDR3 nucleotides are TGCACCACTCGCGGGAGGGGGGGCAATGAGCAGTTCTTC. Translation gives CTTRGRGGNEQFF.

The sample holds many counts of this clonotype. This chain joins TRBV2 and TRBJ1-6; D is ambiguous. The ends were cut back, 4 bases at V and 7 bases at J, with 17 bases in the middle. The CDR3 totals 16 residues. Germline lookup yields CDR1 SNHLY and CDR2 FYNNEI. CDR3 DNA sequence: TGTGCCAGCAGTGGAAGAGGGCGGGCGCCAAATTCACCCCTCCACTTT. Translation gives CASSGRGRAPNSPLHF.

At least ten counts were recorded for this clonotype. CDR3 residues: CASSLGAGSRLNTGELFF. CDR3 bases: TGTGCCAGCAGCTTAGGCGCAGGTTCCAGGCTCAACACCGGGGAGCTGTTTTTT. This chain uses TRBV11-3 with TRBJ2-2, with no clear D. The CDR3 has 18 residues. Germline lookup yields CDR1 SGHNT and CDR2 YENEEA. With 1 base removed from V and 2 bases from J, the gap between germline ends came to 17 bases.

This clonotype was recorded a few times. The junction departs from the called germline gene at one end, perhaps through a read error. The V gene is TRBV2, the J gene TRBJ1-4; D not resolved. CDR3 length equals 13 residues. Germline loops: CDR1 SNHLY, CDR2 FYNNEI. CDR3: CAISEQVAEKLFF. The CDR3 nucleotides read TGTGCCATCAGTGAGCAGGTAGCCGAAAAACTGTTTTTT.

This clonotype was detected a few times. The J gene is TRBJ1-1, the V gene TRBV10-3; TRBD1 agrees at 7 bases. Germline CDR1 is ENHRY and CDR2 is SYGVKD. This CDR3 region has 15 residues. The junction had 6 bases not matched to a gene; V was cut back by 2 bases and J by 3 bases. The CDR3 here is CAISERGGGDTEAFF. CDR3 DNA sequence: TGTGCCATCAGTGAGAGAGGGGGCGGTGACACTGAAGCTTTCTTT.

This clonotype was seen a handful of times. V gene TRBV7-2 combines with J gene TRBJ1-1; tentatively, D is TRBD1 (5 bases). Trimming took off 1 base at V and 0 bases at J, with 21 bases between the two ends. The CDR3 runs to 19 residues. CDR1 and CDR2 from the germline V gene are SGHTA and FQGNSA. CDR3 sequence: CASSLEVRVRRFMNTEAFF. The CDR3 coding sequence is TGTGCCAGCAGCTTAGAGGTCAGGGTCCGGAGGTTCATGAACACTGAAGCTTTCTTT.

This clonotype was counted between two and nine times. This sequence joins TRBV7-9 and TRBJ2-2; 12 bases agree with TRBD2. Germline V gene data show CDR1 as SEHNR and CDR2 as FQNEAQ (reference sequence). This CDR3 region has 16 residues. The V gene end was trimmed by 5 bases and the J gene end by 7 bases; junction bases not matched to a gene: 8. Here the CDR3 reads CASSTLAGGPDGELFF. DNA for the CDR3: TGTGCCAGCAGCACCCTAGCGGGAGGGCCGGACGGGGAGCTGTTTTTT.

The chain couples TRBV12-3 or TRBV12-4 to TRBJ2-3, with D possibly TRBD1 on 6 matching bases. Deletions cut 6 bases from V and 0 bases from J, with 10 bases between. The CDR3 extends over 14 amino acids. The CDR3 spells CASRWTASTDTQYF. As DNA, the CDR3 is TGTGCCAGCAGATGGACAGCTAGCACAGATACGCAGTATTTT.

The chain recombines TRBV10-3 with TRBJ2-7; 8 positions agree with TRBD1. The junction had 11 bases not matched to a gene; V was cut back by 11 bases and J by 5 bases. Germline values: CDR1 ENHRY, CDR2 SYGVKD. CDR3 length equals 13 residues. CDR3 coding DNA: TGTGCCGTCGACAGGGGTGTACGAAACGAGCAGTACTTC. Translation: CAVDRGVRNEQYF.

This clonotype was counted a single time. This may be a read error, as it is one base from a much larger clone. The chain couples TRBV29-1 to TRBJ2-7; possibly TRBD1 for D (6 bases). Trimming stripped 2 bases from V and 4 bases from J, with 9 bases between. The length of the CDR3 is 12 residues. Germline CDR1 and CDR2: SQVTM and ANQGSEA. Written as DNA, the CDR3 is TGCAGCGTTGAACCACAGGGTTACGAGCAGTACTTC. Its protein product is CSVEPQGYEQYF.

This chain joins TRBV12-5 and TRBJ2-1; D call uncertain. V was trimmed by 2 bases and J by 6 bases, leaving 14 bases between them. This CDR3 has 15 amino acids. Germline assignment: CDR1 LGHNT and CDR2 FRNRAP. CDR3 DNA: TGTGCTAGTGGTTTGTCGCCAAGGAGCCTCAATGAGCAGTTCTTC. This translates into CASGLSPRSLNEQFF.